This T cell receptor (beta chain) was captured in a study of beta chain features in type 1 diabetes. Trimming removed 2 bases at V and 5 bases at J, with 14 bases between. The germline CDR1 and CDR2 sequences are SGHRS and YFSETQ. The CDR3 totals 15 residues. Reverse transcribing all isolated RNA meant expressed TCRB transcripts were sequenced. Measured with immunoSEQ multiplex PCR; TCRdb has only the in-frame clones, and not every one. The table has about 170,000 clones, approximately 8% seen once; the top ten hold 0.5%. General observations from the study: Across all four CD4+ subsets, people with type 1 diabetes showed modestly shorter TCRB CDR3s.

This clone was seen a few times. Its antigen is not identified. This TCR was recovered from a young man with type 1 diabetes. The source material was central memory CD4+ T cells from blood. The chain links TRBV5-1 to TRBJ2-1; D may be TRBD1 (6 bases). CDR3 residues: CASSLLRGGDNEQFF. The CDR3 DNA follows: TGCGCCAGCAGCTTACTACGAGGGGGAGACAATGAGCAGTTCTTC.